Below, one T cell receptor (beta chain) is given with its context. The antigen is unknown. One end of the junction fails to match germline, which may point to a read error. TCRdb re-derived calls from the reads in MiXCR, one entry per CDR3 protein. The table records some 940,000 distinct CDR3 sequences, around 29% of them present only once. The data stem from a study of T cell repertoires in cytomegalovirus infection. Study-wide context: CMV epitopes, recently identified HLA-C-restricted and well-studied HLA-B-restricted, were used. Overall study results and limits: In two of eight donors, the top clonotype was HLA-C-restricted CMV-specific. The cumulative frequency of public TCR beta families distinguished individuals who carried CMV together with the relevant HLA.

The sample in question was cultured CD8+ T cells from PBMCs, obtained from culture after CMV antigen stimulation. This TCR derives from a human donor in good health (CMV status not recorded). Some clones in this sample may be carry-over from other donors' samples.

The CDR3 region is CASGLGDTDF. In DNA, the CDR3 is TGTGCTAGTGGTTTGGGTGACACGGACTTC. The V and J genes are TRBV12-5 and TRBJ1-2; D remains ambiguous. The CDR3 runs to 10 residues. Germline CDR1 is LGHNT and CDR2 is FRNRAP.